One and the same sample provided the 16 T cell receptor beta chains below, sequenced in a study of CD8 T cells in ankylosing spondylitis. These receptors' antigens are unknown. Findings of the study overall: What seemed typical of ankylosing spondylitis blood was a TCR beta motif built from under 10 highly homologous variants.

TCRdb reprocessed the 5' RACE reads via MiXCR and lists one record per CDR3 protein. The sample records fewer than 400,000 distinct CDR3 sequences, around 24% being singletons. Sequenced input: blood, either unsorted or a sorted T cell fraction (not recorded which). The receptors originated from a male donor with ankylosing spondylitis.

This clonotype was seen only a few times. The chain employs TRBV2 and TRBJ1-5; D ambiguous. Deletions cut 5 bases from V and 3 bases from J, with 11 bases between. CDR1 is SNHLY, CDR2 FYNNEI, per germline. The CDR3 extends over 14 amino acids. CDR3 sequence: CASSTDTYNQPQHF. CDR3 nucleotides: TGTGCCAGCAGTACAGACACTTACAATCAGCCCCAGCATTTT.

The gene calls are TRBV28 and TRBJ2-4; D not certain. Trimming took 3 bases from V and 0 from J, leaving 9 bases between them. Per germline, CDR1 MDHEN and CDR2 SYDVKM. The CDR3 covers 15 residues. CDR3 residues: CASSFSSLAKNIQYF. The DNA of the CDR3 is TGTGCCAGCAGTTTTTCGTCATTAGCCAAAAACATTCAGTACTTC.

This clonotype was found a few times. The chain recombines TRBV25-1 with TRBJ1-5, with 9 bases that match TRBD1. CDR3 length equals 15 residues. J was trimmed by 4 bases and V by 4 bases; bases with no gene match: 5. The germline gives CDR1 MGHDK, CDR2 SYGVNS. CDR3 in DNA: TGTGCCAGCAGTGGCGGCGGACAGGGGAATCAGCCCCAGCATTTT. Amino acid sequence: CASSGGGQGNQPQHF.

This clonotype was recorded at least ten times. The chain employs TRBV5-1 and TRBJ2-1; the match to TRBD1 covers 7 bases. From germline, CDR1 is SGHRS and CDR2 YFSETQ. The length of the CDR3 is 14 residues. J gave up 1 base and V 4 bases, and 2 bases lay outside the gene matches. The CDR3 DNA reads TGCGCCAGCAGCGGGGACAGTTCCTACAATGAGCAGTTCTTC. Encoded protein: CASSGDSSYNEQFF.

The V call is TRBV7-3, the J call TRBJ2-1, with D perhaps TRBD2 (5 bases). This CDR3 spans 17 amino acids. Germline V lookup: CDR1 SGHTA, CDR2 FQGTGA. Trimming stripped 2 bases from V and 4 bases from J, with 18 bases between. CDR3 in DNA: TGTGCCAGCAGCTTACGGGCGGGTGGAAGACCGTACAATGAGCAGTTCTTC. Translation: CASSLRAGGRPYNEQFF.

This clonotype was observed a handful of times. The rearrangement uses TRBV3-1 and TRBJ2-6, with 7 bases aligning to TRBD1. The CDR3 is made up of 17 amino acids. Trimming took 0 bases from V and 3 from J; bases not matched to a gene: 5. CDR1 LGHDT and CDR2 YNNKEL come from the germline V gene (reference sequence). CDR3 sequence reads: CASSQDDRVGGANVLTF. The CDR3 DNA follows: TGTGCCAGCAGCCAAGATGACAGGGTTGGTGGGGCCAACGTCCTGACTTTC.

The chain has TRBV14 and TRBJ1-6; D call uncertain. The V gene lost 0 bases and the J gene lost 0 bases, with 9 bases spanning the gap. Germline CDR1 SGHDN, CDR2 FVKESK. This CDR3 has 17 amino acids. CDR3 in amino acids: CASSQDRGSSYNSPLHF. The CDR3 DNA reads TGTGCCAGCAGCCAAGACCGAGGGAGCTCCTATAATTCACCCCTCCACTTT. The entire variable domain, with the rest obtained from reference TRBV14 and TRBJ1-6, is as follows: EAGVTQFPSHSVIEKGQTVTLRCDPISGHDNLYWYRRVMGKEIKFLLHFVKESKQDESGMPNNRFLAERTGGTYSTLKVQPAELEDSGVYFCASSQDRGSSYNSPLHFGNGTRLTVT.

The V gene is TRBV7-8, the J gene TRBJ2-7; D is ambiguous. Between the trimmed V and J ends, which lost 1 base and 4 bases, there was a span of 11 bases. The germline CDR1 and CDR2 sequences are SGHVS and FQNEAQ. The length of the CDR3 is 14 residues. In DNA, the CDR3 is TGTGCCAGCAGCTTAGTCCGACCGGATTACGAGCAGTACTTC. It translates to CASSLVRPDYEQYF.

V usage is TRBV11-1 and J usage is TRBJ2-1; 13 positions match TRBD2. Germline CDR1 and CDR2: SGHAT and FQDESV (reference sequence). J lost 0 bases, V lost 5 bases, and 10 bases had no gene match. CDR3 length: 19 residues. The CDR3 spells CASSTTGLAGRSSYNEQFF. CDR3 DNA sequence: TGTGCCAGCAGCACGACGGGACTAGCGGGACGAAGCTCCTACAATGAGCAGTTCTTC.

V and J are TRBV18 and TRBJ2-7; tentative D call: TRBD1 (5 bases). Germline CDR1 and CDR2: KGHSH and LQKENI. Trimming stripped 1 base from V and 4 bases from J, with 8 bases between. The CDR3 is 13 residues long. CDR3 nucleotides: TGTGCCAGCTCACCACGGGGCGAGTACGAGCAGTACTTC. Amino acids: CASSPRGEYEQYF. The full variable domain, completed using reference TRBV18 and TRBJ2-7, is NAGVMQNPRHLVRRRGQEARLRCSPMKGHSHVYWYRQLPEEGLKFMVYLQKENIIDESGMPKERFSAEFPKEGPSILRIQQVVRGDSAAYFCASSPRGEYEQYFGPGTRLTVT.

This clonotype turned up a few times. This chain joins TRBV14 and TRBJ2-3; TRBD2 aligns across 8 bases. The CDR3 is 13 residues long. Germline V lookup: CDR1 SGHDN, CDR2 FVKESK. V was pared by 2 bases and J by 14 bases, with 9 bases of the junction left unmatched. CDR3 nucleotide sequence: TGTGCCAGCAGCCAAAATGTAGCGGGGCGTTTGTATTTT. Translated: CASSQNVAGRLYF. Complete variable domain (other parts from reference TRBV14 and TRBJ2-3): EAGVTQFPSHSVIEKGQTVTLRCDPISGHDNLYWYRRVMGKEIKFLLHFVKESKQDESGMPNNRFLAERTGGTYSTLKVQPAELEDSGVYFCASSQNVAGRLYFGPGTRLTVL.

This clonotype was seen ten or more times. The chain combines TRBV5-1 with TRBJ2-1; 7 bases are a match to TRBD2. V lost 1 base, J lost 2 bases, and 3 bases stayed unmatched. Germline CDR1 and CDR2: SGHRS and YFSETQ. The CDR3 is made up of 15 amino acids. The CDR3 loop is CASSLPREAYNEQFF. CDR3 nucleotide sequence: TGCGCCAGCAGCTTGCCCCGGGAGGCCTACAATGAGCAGTTCTTC.

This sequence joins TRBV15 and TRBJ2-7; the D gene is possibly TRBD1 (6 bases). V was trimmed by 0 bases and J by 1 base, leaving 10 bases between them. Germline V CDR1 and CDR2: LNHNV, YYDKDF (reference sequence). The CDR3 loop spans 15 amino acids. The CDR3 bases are TGTGCCACCAGCAGAGATGGACAGCGGTCCTACGAGCAGTACTTC. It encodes CATSRDGQRSYEQYF.

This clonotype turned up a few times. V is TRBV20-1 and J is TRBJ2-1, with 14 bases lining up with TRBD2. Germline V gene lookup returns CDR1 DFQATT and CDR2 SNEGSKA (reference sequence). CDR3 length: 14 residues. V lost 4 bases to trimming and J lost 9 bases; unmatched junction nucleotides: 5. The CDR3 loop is CSAKGLAGVFEQFF. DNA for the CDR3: TGCAGTGCTAAGGGACTAGCGGGAGTGTTTGAGCAGTTCTTC.

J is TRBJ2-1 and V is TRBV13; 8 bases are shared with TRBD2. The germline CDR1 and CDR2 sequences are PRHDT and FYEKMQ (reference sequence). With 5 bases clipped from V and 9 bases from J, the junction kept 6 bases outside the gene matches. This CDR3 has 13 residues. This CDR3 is CASSPTAGGEQFF. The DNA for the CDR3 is TGTGCCAGCAGCCCAACCGCGGGGGGTGAGCAGTTCTTC.

This CDR3 reads CASSQNQPQHF. The CDR3, as DNA: TGCGCCAGCAGCCAAAATCAGCCCCAGCATTTT. V usage is TRBV5-1 and J usage is TRBJ1-5; D gene unclear. Trimming pared 4 bases from V and 4 bases from J, leaving 3 bases between. CDR1 and CDR2 (germline): SGHRS, YFSETQ. This CDR3 contains 11 residues.